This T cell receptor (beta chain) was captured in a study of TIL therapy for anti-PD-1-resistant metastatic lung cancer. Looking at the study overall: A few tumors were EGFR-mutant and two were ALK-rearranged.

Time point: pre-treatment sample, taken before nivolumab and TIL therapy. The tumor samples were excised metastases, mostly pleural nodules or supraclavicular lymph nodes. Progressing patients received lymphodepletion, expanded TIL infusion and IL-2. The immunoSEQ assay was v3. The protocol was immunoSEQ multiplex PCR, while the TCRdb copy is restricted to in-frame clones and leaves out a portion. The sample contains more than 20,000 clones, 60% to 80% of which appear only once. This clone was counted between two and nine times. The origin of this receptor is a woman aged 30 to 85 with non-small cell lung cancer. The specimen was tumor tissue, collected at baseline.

The CDR3 reads CASSPLDRSSYEQYF. The DNA of the CDR3 is TGTGCCAGCTCACCCCTTGACCGGAGCTCCTACGAGCAGTACTTC. This chain links TRBV18 with TRBJ2-7, with D hard to call. Deletions cut 3 bases from V and 0 bases from J, with 12 bases between. From germline, CDR1 is KGHSH and CDR2 LQKENI. This CDR3 region has 15 residues. The whole variable domain, filled in from reference TRBV18 and TRBJ2-7, reads NAGVMQNPRHLVRRRGQEARLRCSPMKGHSHVYWYRQLPEEGLKFMVYLQKENIIDESGMPKERFSAEFPKEGPSILRIQQVVRGDSAAYFCASSPLDRSSYEQYFGPGTRLTVT.